This TCR beta chain comes out of a study of blood T cell repertoires in COVID-19. On the study more broadly: The United States, Italy and Spain supplied acute and convalescent COVID-19 samples.

Authors' methods: Cell counts per sample came from amplifying reference gene primers. Using immunoSEQ multiplex PCR, the repertoire was profiled, and TCRdb retains in-frame clones only, with some absent. That table supplies the V and J calls and clone size; D and trimming were determined from the DNA. The table records roughly 250,000 clones, approximately 88% of them present only once. CDR3 length: 16 amino acids. The ends lost 6 bases at V and 6 bases at J; junction bases unmatched: 14. Germline CDR1 and CDR2: SNHLY and FYNNEI. Living in 20 to 30 US areas, the participants were between roughly 18 and 89 years of age. Individuals in the exposed group had encountered a COVID-19 case within 2 weeks preceding study entry.

The chain links TRBV2 to TRBJ1-2, with 9 nucleotides matching TRBD1. The specimen was PBMCs or T cells enriched from blood (not recorded which). The TCR comes from a middle-aged woman who had been exposed to COVID-19. CDR3 in DNA: TGTGCCAGCAGCCCGATTAGGCGACAGGGGGAGGATGGCTACACCTTC. It specifies CASSPIRRQGEDGYTF.